Below, one T cell receptor beta chain is given with its context. The antigen is unknown. CD45RO-negative, CCR7-selected cells formed the naive CD8 fraction, which excluded terminally differentiated effector memory CD45RA+ cells. The data belong to a study of shared clonotypes between healthy human individuals. Study findings and constraints: Generally, naive subsets (rather than memory subsets) showed larger estimated richness. It was the non-shared clonotypes that had lower generation probabilities than clonotypes shared by all four donors.

Germline loops: CDR1 LNHNV, CDR2 YYDKDF (reference sequence). CDR3 length equals 15 residues. Trimming left V 1 base short and J 12 bases short, with 21 bases between. The table came from immunoSEQ multiplex PCR; TCRdb's copy has only in-frame clones and leaves some out. The sample has about 2,100,000 clones, about 92% seen once. This sequence originates from a man between 18 and 35 years old in good health. Some clones in this sample may be carry-over from other donors' samples. J is TRBJ1-1 and V is TRBV15; a weak D match, TRBD1 (6 bases). Sequencing input: naive CD8+ T cells from PBMCs. The CDR3 DNA reads as TGTGCCACCAGCAGAGCCCTGGAGGGGGTTCGAGAGACTTTCTTT. It yields the protein CATSRALEGVRETFF. Using reference TRBV15 and TRBJ1-1 for the parts outside the CDR3, the full variable domain is DAMVIQNPRYQVTQFGKPVTLSCSQTLNHNVMYWYQQKSSQAPKLLFHYYDKDFNNEADTPDNFQSRRPNTSFCFLDIRSPGLGDTAMYLCATSRALEGVRETFFGQGTRLTVV.